Listed below are T cell receptor beta chains from one sample, sequenced in a study of cytomegalovirus exposure and HLA in healthy donors. Data came from immunoSEQ multiplex PCR; TCRdb stores just in-frame clones and leaves some out. The table records roughly 150,000 clones, about 79% of them present only once. Sequencing used PBMCs. The receptors originated from a male donor in good health and CMV-seronegative. Both conserved end residues are part of each CDR3. The D gene is left open where the match is weak. A row's size may be missing; if present it is once, few, many or a size class.

TRBV18	.	.	TRBJ2-1	TGTGCCAGCTCACCGTGGGGCCGGACTATTCCCGACAATGAGCAGTTCTTC	CASSPWGRTIPDNEQFF
TRBV13	.	.	TRBJ2-1	TGTGCCAGCAGAGCCACTAGTAGCGATGAGCAGTTCTTC	CASRATSSDEQFF
TRBV6-5	.	TRBD1	TRBJ1-1	TGTGCCAGCAGTACGACAGGGTTTGCTGAAGCTTTCTTT	CASSTTGFAEAFF
TRBV7-2	.	.	TRBJ2-3	TGTGCCAGCAGCCCCCCCTATTATACGCAGTATTTT	CASSPPYYTQYF
TRBV6-1	.	.	TRBJ2-7	TGTGCCAGCAGTGAAGCGCCAGGGGACATCTACGAGCAGTACTTC	CASSEAPGDIYEQYF
TRBV20-1	.	.	TRBJ2-5	TGCAGTGGGGCCGTGAGCGGTACCCAGTACTTC	CSGAVSGTQYF
TRBV28	.	TRBD1	TRBJ2-7	TGTGCCAGCAGTAGGACAGGGGCCGTCTCCTACGAGCAGTACTTC	CASSRTGAVSYEQYF
TRBV27	.	.	TRBJ1-1	TGTGCCAGCAGTTTAGGGGGGTCGAACACTGAAGCTTTCTTT	CASSLGGSNTEAFF
TRBV14	.	.	TRBJ2-7	TGTGCCAGCAGCCAAGATCGGGGCTACGAGCAGTACTTC	CASSQDRGYEQYF
TRBV11-2	few	.	TRBJ2-1	TGTGCCAGCAGCTTCCGCCGACAGACCTACAATGAGCAGTTCTTC	CASSFRRQTYNEQFF
TRBV5-4	.	.	TRBJ2-3	TGTGCCAGCAGCAATGACGGGGCAGATACGCAGTATTTT	CASSNDGADTQYF
TRBV9	.	TRBD2	TRBJ2-3	TGTGCCAGCAGCGTGGGGCGGGAGGGCCCAGATACGCAGTATTTT	CASSVGREGPDTQYF
TRBV11-2	.	TRBD2	TRBJ2-7	TGTGCTAGCAGCTTAGCGGGCTACGAGCAGTACTTC	CASSLAGYEQYF
TRBV11-2	.	.	TRBJ2-3	TGTGCCAGCAGCTTAGGTGGGGCTACCAGGTTTACAGATACGCAGTATTTT	CASSLGGATRFTDTQYF
TRBV7-2	once	.	TRBJ1-5	TGTGCCAGCAGCTTAGCAGCGCGGAGCAATCAGCCCCAGCATTTT	CASSLAARSNQPQHF
TRBV18	.	.	TRBJ2-5	TGTGCCAGCATGCGGGCGGACCAAGAGACCCAGTACTTC	CASMRADQETQYF
TRBV29-1	.	TRBD1	TRBJ1-5	TGCAGCGCTGGACAGGGCGGGAGCAATCAGCCCCAGCATTTT	CSAGQGGSNQPQHF
TRBV7-9	.	.	TRBJ2-3	TGTGCCGGCCCAATTCCCGATACGCAGTATTTT	CAGPIPDTQYF